These 21 T cell receptor beta chains were sequenced from one sample in a study of high-grade serous ovarian cancer treatment subgroups. Assay used: immunoSEQ multiplex PCR; TCRdb lists only in-frame clones, some missing. The profile shows over a thousand clones, roughly 73% of them singletons. Tumor samples were obtained before definitive surgery or chemotherapy. Sequenced sample: tumor tissue. Receptors were obtained from a human donor with high-grade serous ovarian cancer.

The rearrangement uses TRBV11-2 and TRBJ2-5; 9 positions agree with TRBD2. The germline V gene has CDR1 SGHAT and CDR2 FQNNGV. The length of the CDR3 is 15 residues. V shed 1 base, J shed 3 bases, and the junction held 3 bases outside the gene matches. CDR3 amino acids: CASSLVVAGEETQYF. As DNA, the CDR3 is TGTGCCAGCAGCTTAGTTGTAGCGGGGGAAGAGACCCAGTACTTC.

This chain links TRBV6-5 with TRBJ2-3; TRBD2 matches 10 bases. This CDR3 is 15 amino acids long. CDR1 is MNHEY, CDR2 SVGAGI, per germline. J lost 4 bases, V lost 5 bases, and 6 bases had no gene match. The CDR3 protein is CASSTLAGEADTQYF. The DNA of the CDR3 is TGTGCCAGCAGTACCCTAGCGGGGGAGGCAGATACGCAGTATTTT.

The V gene is TRBV6-4, the J gene TRBJ2-2; D remains unclear. The V gene lost 4 bases and the J gene lost 5 bases, with 8 bases spanning the gap. CDR3 length equals 13 residues. Germline CDR1 is MRHNA and CDR2 is SNTAGT. This CDR3 reads CASSVSGTGELFF. The CDR3 DNA follows: TGTGCCAGCAGTGTATCCGGAACCGGGGAGCTGTTTTTT.

The rearrangement joins TRBV7-2 to TRBJ2-7; 14 positions agree with TRBD2. The CDR3 contains 18 residues. The ends lost 5 bases at V and 2 bases at J; junction bases unmatched: 11. The germline CDR1 and CDR2 sequences are SGHTA and FQGNSA. CDR3 nucleotides: TGTGCCAGCAGCCCCGGGACTAGCGGGAGTTACGAGACCTACGAGCAGTACTTC. Protein sequence: CASSPGTSGSYETYEQYF.

The J gene is TRBJ2-3, the V gene TRBV11-1; TRBD2 aligns across 7 bases. Germline V gene lookup returns CDR1 SGHAT and CDR2 FQDESV (reference sequence). This CDR3 is built from 16 residues. The trim removed 2 bases at V and 4 bases at J, leaving 9 bases unmatched. This CDR3 is CASSLPSGTVPDTQYF. DNA of the CDR3: TGTGCCAGCAGCTTACCTAGCGGTACAGTCCCAGATACGCAGTATTTT.

The V call is TRBV13, the J call TRBJ1-1; 10 nucleotides match TRBD1. Losses at the gene ends were 0 bases for V and 7 bases for J; bases not matched to a gene: 2. Germline V gene data show CDR1 as PRHDT and CDR2 as FYEKMQ (reference sequence). The CDR3 has 14 residues. In DNA, the CDR3 is TGTGCCAGCAGCTTAGGGGACAGGGGGGGTGAAGCTTTCTTT. Translating gives CASSLGDRGGEAFF.

The chain links TRBV9 to TRBJ1-4, with D possibly matching TRBD1 (5 bases). The ends were cut back, 0 bases at V and 6 bases at J, with 12 bases in the middle. The CDR3 loop spans 15 amino acids. Germline CDR1 SGDLS, CDR2 YYNGEE. The CDR3 DNA reads TGTGCCAGCAGCGTAGGTGCAGGGAGCGATGAAAAACTGTTTTTT. Translated, it gives CASSVGAGSDEKLFF.

V is TRBV4-1 and J is TRBJ1-2, with 8 bases that match TRBD1. CDR1 is MGHRA, CDR2 YSYEKL, per germline. J lost 1 base, V lost 5 bases, and 6 bases had no gene match. This CDR3 region has 15 residues. CDR3 amino acids: CASSEGRGHNYGYTF. CDR3 DNA sequence: TGCGCCAGCAGCGAAGGCAGGGGGCATAACTATGGCTACACCTTC.

The rearrangement links TRBV7-2 to TRBJ2-3; D might be TRBD2 (5 bases). The CDR3 consists of 16 residues. V lost 1 base to trimming and J lost 2 bases, with 13 bases between them. Germline lookup yields CDR1 SGHTA and CDR2 FQGNSA. The CDR3 DNA reads as TGTGCCAGCAGCTTAGAGGCTAGCCCCTCCACAGATACGCAGTATTTT. Amino acid sequence: CASSLEASPSTDTQYF.

The chain employs TRBV5-1 and TRBJ2-5; 7 bases line up with TRBD1. Trimming at V came to 5 bases and at J to 2 bases, leaving 9 bases not matched to a gene. The germline V gene encodes CDR1 SGHRS and CDR2 YFSETQ. The CDR3 covers 15 residues. The CDR3 here is CASRYGTVNQETQYF. The CDR3 DNA reads TGCGCCAGCAGATACGGGACAGTTAATCAAGAGACCCAGTACTTC.

The rearrangement joins TRBV4-1 to TRBJ2-3, with 11 bases fitting TRBD2. Germline CDR1 reads MGHRA; CDR2 reads YSYEKL. Trimming removed 0 bases from V and 6 bases from J; junction bases left unmatched: 14. The CDR3 has 19 residues. CDR3 region: CASSQDRNRLSGGADTQYF. CDR3 nucleotide sequence: TGCGCCAGCAGCCAAGATCGAAATCGGCTTAGCGGGGGGGCCGATACGCAGTATTTT.

This clone was recorded a few times. One end of the junction fails to match germline, which may point to a read error. V and J are TRBV28 and TRBJ1-1; TRBD1 is a possible D gene (6 bases). The germline V gene encodes CDR1 MDHEN and CDR2 SYDVKM. This CDR3 contains 17 residues. The CDR3 DNA is TGTGCCAGCAGTCTTGGACAGACTTTAGGCTTGAAGACTGAAGCTTTCTTT. This sequence encodes CASSLGQTLGLKTEAFF.

This chain uses TRBV5-4 with TRBJ2-1, with D possibly TRBD1 on 5 matching bases. Trimming shortened V by 2 bases and J by 7 bases, and 13 bases separated the two germline ends. There are 14 residues in the CDR3. Germline V gene sequence: CDR1 SGHNT, CDR2 YYREEE (reference sequence). The CDR3 DNA reads as TGTGCCAGCAGCTTTCTGACAGAAGAAAATGAGCAGTTCTTC. Encoded protein: CASSFLTEENEQFF.

The chain carries TRBV5-6 and TRBJ1-4; TRBD1 might be the D (5 bases). CDR1 SGHDT and CDR2 YYEEEE come from the germline V gene. The V end lost 4 bases, the J end lost 8 bases, and 15 bases lay between the germline ends. This CDR3 comprises 14 residues. For the CDR3, the DNA is TGTGCCAGCAGCCTAGGGGAATCAGGCGAAAAACTGTTTTTT. Protein product: CASSLGESGEKLFF. Combining the CDR3 with reference TRBV5-6 and TRBJ1-4 gives the whole variable domain DAGVTQSPTHLIKTRGQQVTLRCSPKSGHDTVSWYQQALGQGPQFIFQYYEEEERQRGNFPDRFSGHQFPNYSSELNVNALLLGDSALYLCASSLGESGEKLFFGSGTQLSVL.

The V call is TRBV5-5, the J call TRBJ1-6; 7 positions agree with TRBD1. Germline CDR1 SGHKS, CDR2 YYEKEE (reference sequence). The V gene end was trimmed by 4 bases and the J gene end by 4 bases; junction bases not matched to a gene: 8. This CDR3 contains 16 residues. The CDR3 sequence: CASSQYGTAYNSPLHF. The CDR3 region has the DNA TGTGCCAGCAGCCAGTACGGGACAGCATATAATTCACCCCTCCACTTT.

This chain connects TRBV2 to TRBJ2-7, with 8 nucleotides matching TRBD1. Germline values: CDR1 SNHLY, CDR2 FYNNEI. This CDR3 contains 14 residues. V lost 6 bases, J lost 2 bases, and 6 bases stayed unmatched. The CDR3 spells CASRDREGPYEQYF. In nucleotides, the CDR3 is TGTGCCAGCAGGGACAGGGAAGGGCCCTACGAGCAGTACTTC.

The genes are TRBV6-1 and TRBJ2-5, with 12 nucleotides matching TRBD2. V lost 2 bases and J lost 3; bases outside the gene matches: 1. Germline V gives CDR1 MNHNS, CDR2 SASEGT. This CDR3 spans 15 amino acids. CDR3 in DNA: TGTGCCAGCAGTGAACTAGCGGGAGGGAAAGAGACCCAGTACTTC. The encoded protein is CASSELAGGKETQYF.

The chain employs TRBV5-5 and TRBJ2-5; 9 bases match TRBD2. CDR1 is SGHKS and CDR2 is YYEKEE in the germline V gene (reference sequence). The CDR3 has 16 amino acids. The ends lost 4 bases at V and 5 bases at J; junction bases unmatched: 12. In DNA, the CDR3 is TGTGCCAGCAGCAGTATAGCGGGGGCCCTTGTGGAGACCCAGTACTTC. Its protein product is CASSSIAGALVETQYF.

The rearrangement joins TRBV5-1 to TRBJ1-1, with D maybe TRBD1 (5 bases). The V end was cut by 2 bases, the J end by 5 bases, with 10 bases between. The germline V gene has CDR1 SGHRS and CDR2 YFSETQ. This CDR3 has 13 residues. The CDR3 is CASSFRGGTEAFF. For the CDR3, the DNA is TGCGCCAGCAGCTTTCGGGGGGGAACTGAAGCTTTCTTT.

This rearrangement joins TRBV7-2 to TRBJ2-7; TRBD1 agrees at 8 bases. The V gene end was trimmed by 1 base and the J gene end by 2 bases; junction bases not matched to a gene: 4. From germline, CDR1 is SGHTA and CDR2 FQGNSA. There are 15 residues in the CDR3. For the CDR3, the DNA is TGTGCCAGCAGCTTAGAGGGACAGGTGCCCTACGAGCAGTACTTC. Its translation is CASSLEGQVPYEQYF.

This chain connects TRBV4-3 to TRBJ1-6, with D tentatively TRBD1 (6 bases). Germline loops: CDR1 LGHNA, CDR2 YSLEER. The V gene lost 6 bases and the J gene lost 6 bases, with 12 bases spanning the gap. The CDR3 runs to 14 residues. CDR3 amino acids: CASRQGDFNSPLHF. CDR3 sequence (DNA): TGCGCCAGCAGACAGGGAGATTTTAATTCACCCCTCCACTTT.